The present entry profiles one T cell receptor beta chain with its context. The antigen remains unidentified. These data belong to a study of chemoradiotherapy in HPV16-positive cancers. Overall study findings and caveats: Functional assays defining HPV-specific T cells used only a couple of HPV16-positive patients. Candidate HPV-specific clones and E7-related TCR motifs grew in tumor during treatment.

The CDR3 has 14 amino acids. Trimming took 4 bases from V and 8 from J, leaving 15 bases between them. The germline V gene has CDR1 MNHNS and CDR2 SASEGT. Sequencing used immunoSEQ multiplex PCR; TCRdb keeps in-frame clones, though not all of them. Of over a thousand clones in the sample, approximately 89% are singletons; the top ten hold over 10%. The sequence was collected from a human donor with HPV-associated anogenital cancer. The sample consisted of tumor tissue, taken from a patient who underwent chemoradiotherapy. The V and J genes are TRBV6-1 and TRBJ2-1; D gene unclear. The CDR3 sequence: CASSALYHGDEQFF. As DNA, the CDR3 is TGTGCCAGCAGTGCCCTCTATCATGGGGATGAGCAGTTCTTC.